This T cell receptor (beta chain) was sequenced for a study of control samples from healthy donors and cancer patients (dated by TCRdb to 2019 to 2021). For this chain, trimming is 4 bases at the V end and 3 bases at the J end, and the number of junction bases without a gene match is 3. The CDR3 runs 13 residues from the cysteine to the phenylalanine. This entry keeps only the CDR3 DNA: 39 bases, framed from base 1. This clone was picked up one time. No antigen is known for it. Nothing much larger sits one base from this clone, and base qualities are not available. The method behind the library was the immunoSEQ multiplex PCR assay. This is the immuneACCESS table as TCRdb keeps it, with only in-frame sequences that have V and J called. A part of the clones is gone; compared with another copy, unresolved V genes explain less than half, and the rest is unexplained. The sample records some 150,000 clones, about 90% of which are singletons. Around 7.3% of the sample is taken by the ten largest.

The receptor comes from a man in his late teens or twenties in good health. The sample was blood. The V and J genes are TRBV12-3 or TRBV12-4 and TRBJ2-7; TRBD1 lines up with 7 middle nucleotides. The CDR3 protein is CASSSTGYYEQYF. The nucleotide sequence is given as TGTGCCAGCAGTTCGACAGGGTACTACGAGCAGTACTTC.